This TCR beta chain was documented in a study of T-cell memory formation after mild COVID-19. Overall study findings and caveats: There was a balanced CD4/CD8 profile in clones contracting day 15 to 85, and later expanders leaned CD4+. Most CD4+ clones that shrank were in CM and EM, while CD8+ ones turned up in EMRA.

On this clonotype: Its antigen is not known.

The CDR3 spans 14 residues. Per the germline V gene, CDR1 is SGDLS and CDR2 is YYNGEE. V was trimmed by 3 bases and J by 8 bases, leaving 16 bases between them. From 5'RACE with constant-segment primers came TCR alpha and TCR beta cDNA libraries that carried sample barcodes and UMIs. Using its own MiXCR run on the 5' RACE reads, TCRdb lists one record per CDR3 protein. Of about 350,000 distinct CDR3 sequences detected, about 15% appear once; the ten largest clones hold around a fifth. The chain couples TRBV9 to TRBJ2-3; D could derive from TRBD1 or TRBD2 (6 bases each). The sequence was collected from a man between 18 and 35 years old who had mild COVID-19 (a few samples of this study predate the infection). Cell type and time point are not known. Sequences were obtained from PBMCs or a T cell subset sorted from them (not recorded which). The CDR3 region has the DNA TGTGCCAGCAGCGGGAACCTCGGGGGCCGTACGCAGTATTTT. The encoded protein is CASSGNLGGRTQYF.